These T cell receptor beta chains were read from a single sample in a study of T cell changes during pregnancy in multiple sclerosis. Repertoires were generated with immunoSEQ multiplex PCR, while TCRdb's copy carries only in-frame clones and drops some. The sample has almost 50,000 clones, almost 95% seen once. Sequencing was performed on peripheral blood, taken after pregnancy. All receptors come from a female donor with multiple sclerosis, enrolled in a pregnancy study. Both conserved end residues are part of each CDR3. A D gene is named only where the DNA matches it firmly. The size entry is marked missing in some rows and otherwise reads once, few, many or a size class.

D gene,V gene,clone size,J gene,CDR3 DNA,CDR3 protein
.,TRBV19,few,TRBJ2-7,TGTGCCAGTAGCCCCGTGGCGGTCTCCTACGAGCAGTACTTC,CASSPVAVSYEQYF
.,TRBV25-1,.,TRBJ2-7,TGTGCCAGCAGTGAATATTCACTACTCTCCTCCGAGCAGTACTTC,CASSEYSLLSSEQYF
TRBD1,TRBV10-2,.,TRBJ1-5,TGCGCCAGCCGACAGGGGGATTACTATCAGCCCCAGCATTTT,CASRQGDYYQPQHF
.,TRBV4-1,.,TRBJ2-1,TGCGCCAGCAGCCAGTACGACACGTTGAATGAGCAGTTCTTC,CASSQYDTLNEQFF
TRBD1,TRBV2,.,TRBJ1-1,TGTGAAAGGGGGCGACTCCTGAACACTGAAGCTTTCTTT,CERGRLLNTEAFF
.,TRBV19,.,TRBJ1-5,TGTGCCAGCAGACGGGATAATATTGAGTCCCAGCATTTT,CASRRDNIESQHF
TRBD2,TRBV5-1,.,TRBJ2-1,TGCGCCAGCAGCAGGACTAGCCCGAGCTCCTACAATGAGCAGTTCTTC,CASSRTSPSSYNEQFF
TRBD1,TRBV5-1,.,TRBJ2-1,TGCGCCAGCAGCAACGGGACAGCTCACAATGAGCAGTTCTTC,CASSNGTAHNEQFF
.,TRBV7-3,.,TRBJ1-1,TGTGCCAGCAGCTTAACGGGGGGGGCCGGTGAAGCTTTCTTT,CASSLTGGAGEAFF
TRBD2,TRBV11-3,once,TRBJ2-3,TGTGCCAGCAGCTATAGCGGGGGGGCCGGAGATACGCAGTATTTT,CASSYSGGAGDTQYF
.,TRBV18,.,TRBJ2-7,TGTGCCAGCTCACCACGAACGACAGGGACTTCCTACGAGCAGTACTTC,CASSPRTTGTSYEQYF
.,TRBV27,.,TRBJ1-5,TGTGCCAGCAGGGAGTGGGGGGGACCCAATCAGCCCCAGCATTTT,CASREWGGPNQPQHF
.,TRBV9,.,TRBJ2-6,TGTGCCAGCAGCGTAGGCAGGGTCGGCTCTGGGGCCAACGTCCTGACTTTC,CASSVGRVGSGANVLTF
.,TRBV11-2,.,TRBJ1-1,TGTGCCAGCAGCCTCACAGACAACACTGAAGCTTTCTTT,CASSLTDNTEAFF
.,TRBV5-1,.,TRBJ1-1,TGCGCCAGCAGCTTCACGGGTCGGAACACTGAAGCTTTCTTT,CASSFTGRNTEAFF
.,TRBV5-6,.,TRBJ1-2,TGTGCCAGCAGCTTAGAGTTAACAGGGAAAGGCCTATATGGCTACACCTTC,CASSLELTGKGLYGYTF
TRBD1,TRBV30,.,TRBJ1-1,TGTGCCTGGACCCAGGGGGGGAACACTGAAGCTTTCTTT,CAWTQGGNTEAFF
.,TRBV20-1,.,TRBJ2-7,TGCAGTGCTAGAAAGGGGTACGAGCAGTACTTC,CSARKGYEQYF
.,TRBV7-3,.,TRBJ2-1,TGTGCCAGCAGTCGTAGCCGGGCGGGGAATCAATACGAGCAGTTCTTC,CASSRSRAGNQYEQFF
TRBD2,TRBV7-3,.,TRBJ2-3,TGTGCCAGCAGCTGGCAGGGAGGTAGCGGGGGTGCAGATACGCAGTATTTT,CASSWQGGSGGADTQYF
.,TRBV7-8,.,TRBJ1-1,TGTGCCAGCAGCCGGAGGGATTTGAACACTGAAGCTTTCTTT,CASSRRDLNTEAFF
.,TRBV19,.,TRBJ1-1,TGTGCCAGTAGTATCGGGGCAGGGGTGAACACTGAAGCTTTCTTT,CASSIGAGVNTEAFF